The 13 T cell receptor beta chains below all came from one sample that was sequenced in a study of metastatic and nonmetastatic thyroid tumors. There were no patients who had received any treatment before thyroid surgery. TCRdb re-called the PCR reads via MiXCR. The repertoire consists of tens of thousands of clones, with more than 25% occurring once and the leading ten covering 11%. Sequencing was done on a sample of blood. The receptor source for this set is a male donor with papillary thyroid cancer or a benign thyroid nodule (not recorded which). Some clones in this sample may be carry-over from other donors' samples.

DNA for the CDR3: TGTGCCAGCAGCTTAGCTGGTGGAGGGCAAGAGACCCAGTACTTC. This codes for CASSLAGGGQETQYF. The V call is TRBV7-6, the J call TRBJ2-5; perhaps TRBD2 as D (6 bases). V was cut by 0 bases and J by 2 bases, with 10 bases left in between. The CDR3 consists of 15 residues. Looked up from germline, CDR1 is SGHVS and CDR2 is FNYEAQ. Looking up the rest from reference TRBV7-6 and TRBJ2-5 gives the full variable domain: GAGVSQSPRYKVTKRGQDVALRCDPISGHVSLYWYRQALGQGPEFLTYFNYEAQQDKSGLPNDRFSAERPEGSISTLTIQRTEQRDSAMYRCASSLAGGGQETQYFGPGTRLLVL.

The chain uses TRBV15 and TRBJ2-2, with 7 bases identical to TRBD2. V shed 0 bases and J 7 bases; nucleotides not matched to a gene: 11. The germline V gene encodes CDR1 LNHNV and CDR2 YYDKDF (reference sequence). The CDR3 runs to 17 residues. CDR3 residues: CATSRDVGGPMGGELFF. The CDR3 nucleotides are TGTGCCACCAGCAGAGATGTGGGAGGGCCTATGGGCGGGGAGCTGTTTTTT.

This clone was seen only a few times. V and J are TRBV6-2 or TRBV6-3 and TRBJ1-5, with D tentatively TRBD1 (5 bases). Per the germline V gene, CDR1 is MNHEY and CDR2 is SVGEGT. This CDR3 is 16 amino acids long. V was shortened by 3 bases and J by 6 bases, with 18 bases between the two germline ends. CDR3 DNA: TGTGCCAGCAGTTATCCCGGGGGGGTAGGAAGTCAGCCCCAGCATTTT. Translating it yields CASSYPGGVGSQPQHF.

This clone is judged medium-sized (0.01 to 0.1%). The chain couples TRBV6-1 to TRBJ1-6; tentative D call: TRBD1 (5 bases). Per germline, CDR1 MNHNS and CDR2 SASEGT. The ends were cut back, 6 bases at V and 6 bases at J, with 9 bases in the middle. The length of the CDR3 is 13 residues. In nucleotides, the CDR3 is TGTGCCAGCAGGTGGGACGGTAATTCACCCCTCCACTTT. Translating gives CASRWDGNSPLHF.

The V call is TRBV7-6, the J call TRBJ2-1, with a possible D match to TRBD2 (5 bases). V lost 1 base and J lost 0, with 7 bases in between. The CDR3 extends over 15 amino acids. Germline CDR1 and CDR2: SGHVS and FNYEAQ. The DNA for the CDR3 is TGTGCCAGCAGCTTAGGGAGCGGCTCCTACAATGAGCAGTTCTTC. Translation gives CASSLGSGSYNEQFF.

The V and J genes are TRBV11-3 and TRBJ1-5; D is undetermined. The CDR3 contains 13 residues. The germline gives CDR1 SGHNT, CDR2 YENEEA. Trimming left V 5 bases short and J 7 bases short, with 12 bases between. The CDR3 loop is CASSQDPVQPQHF. The CDR3 DNA reads as TGTGCCAGCAGCCAAGATCCAGTCCAGCCCCAGCATTTT.

The genes are TRBV20-1 and TRBJ2-1, with D perhaps TRBD2 (6 bases). The CDR3 consists of 13 residues. Germline assignment: CDR1 DFQATT and CDR2 SNEGSKA (reference sequence). Trimming removed 1 base at V and 6 bases at J, with 10 bases between. The CDR3 loop reads CSARAGVLNEQFF. The CDR3 coding sequence is TGCAGTGCTAGAGCGGGAGTACTCAATGAGCAGTTCTTC.

Only a few counts were recorded for this clone. This rearrangement joins TRBV20-1 to TRBJ2-3; D may be TRBD1 (6 bases). Germline V CDR1 and CDR2: DFQATT, SNEGSKA (reference sequence). The CDR3 spans 16 residues. This chain's CDR3 is CRGTIRWGTTTDTQYF. Here the CDR3 DNA reads TGCAGGGGGACAATCCGGTGGGGGACAACCACAGATACGCAGTATTTT.

With respect to this clone: A much larger clone differs by one base, so this may be a read error. This sample includes further DNA sequences coding for the same CDR3. The V and J genes are TRBV6-4 and TRBJ1-2; D is ambiguous. CDR3 length: 15 amino acids. Germline assignment: CDR1 MRHNA and CDR2 SNTAGT. The CDR3, as DNA: TGCGCCAGCAGTGAAGCGTCAGGAACCAACTATGGCTACACCTTC. Its translation is CASSEASGTNYGYTF.

V usage is TRBV10-3 and J usage is TRBJ2-1, with 10 bases aligning to TRBD2. The CDR3 is 15 residues long. Trimming took 6 bases from V and 2 from J; bases not matched to a gene: 4. The germline gives CDR1 ENHRY, CDR2 SYGVKD. CDR3 residues: CAISPGLATYNEQFF. The CDR3, as DNA: TGTGCCATCAGCCCGGGACTAGCGACCTACAATGAGCAGTTCTTC.

By frequency in the sample, this clone is medium-sized (0.01 to 0.1%). The chain employs TRBV13 and TRBJ2-5; tentative D call: TRBD2 (6 bases). V shed 0 bases and J shed 0 bases, with 11 bases lying between them. The CDR3 is made up of 16 amino acids. The V gene's germline CDR1 is PRHDT and CDR2 FYEKMQ (reference sequence). Here the CDR3 reads CASSLGPRGYQETQYF. In DNA, the CDR3 is TGTGCCAGCAGCTTAGGCCCCCGGGGGTACCAAGAGACCCAGTACTTC.

In its sample, this clone is medium-sized. This chain uses TRBV12-3 or TRBV12-4 with TRBJ2-7; D may be TRBD2 (6 bases). The germline V and J ends were trimmed by 2 bases and 2 bases, with 10 bases remaining between them. The CDR3 extends over 14 amino acids. CDR3 in DNA: TGTGCCAGCAGTTTACGGGACTGGGCCTACGAGCAGTACTTC. It specifies CASSLRDWAYEQYF.

J is TRBJ1-1 and V is TRBV20-1; maybe TRBD1 (6 bases). Germline CDR1 reads DFQATT; CDR2 reads SNEGSKA (reference sequence). The germline V and J ends were trimmed by 1 base and 2 bases, with 14 bases remaining between them. This CDR3 has 15 amino acids. The CDR3 loop reads CSARGEGQLNTEAFF. The CDR3 DNA follows: TGCAGTGCTAGAGGAGAAGGACAGCTAAACACTGAAGCTTTCTTT.